The clone carrying this TCR beta chain was seen many times. Its target is not known. Sample-barcoded 5' priming and a J-beta primer mix drove a second PCR of roughly 7 to 11 cycles. TCRdb re-derived calls from the 5' RACE reads in MiXCR, one entry per CDR3 protein. The sample records over 500,000 distinct CDR3 sequences, approximately 52% being singletons. The sample comes from a study of blood T cells in healthy people across ages. The extraction recovered at least 5.5 micrograms of total RNA per sample. Study-level points and caveats: Greater diversity and more naive CD4+ cells were seen in long-lived donors than in aged donors. Diversity estimated from one million T cells was considered an underestimate.

This CDR3 is built from 16 residues. J lost 5 bases, V lost 5 bases, and 9 bases had no gene match. The V gene's germline CDR1 is SGHKS and CDR2 YYEKEE (reference sequence). The chain combines TRBV5-5 with TRBJ2-4; 11 bases are a match to TRBD1. What was sequenced was blood. This clonotype was sampled from a woman at least 80 years old in good health. As DNA, the CDR3 is TGTGCCAGCAGTCGAGCCCCGGGACAGGGGGAAAACATTCAGTACTTC. Its translation: CASSRAPGQGENIQYF.